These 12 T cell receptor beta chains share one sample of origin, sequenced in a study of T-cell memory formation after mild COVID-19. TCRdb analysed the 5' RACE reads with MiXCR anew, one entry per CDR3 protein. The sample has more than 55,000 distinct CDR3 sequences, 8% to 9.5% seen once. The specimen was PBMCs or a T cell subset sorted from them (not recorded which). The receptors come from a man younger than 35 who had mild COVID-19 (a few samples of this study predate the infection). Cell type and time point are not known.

In DNA, the CDR3 is TGTGCCAGCAGACGGAGCACAGATACGCAGTATTTT. It encodes CASRRSTDTQYF. This chain joins TRBV28 and TRBJ2-3; the D is unclear. This CDR3 is built from 12 residues. V lost 6 bases to trimming and J lost 0 bases, with 4 bases between them. The V gene's germline CDR1 is MDHEN and CDR2 SYDVKM.

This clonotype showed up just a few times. For the CDR3, the DNA is TGTGCCAGCAGTTCCCCGATCCCCCACCCCAATGAGCAGTTCTTC. This encodes CASSSPIPHPNEQFF. V and J are TRBV12-3 or TRBV12-4 and TRBJ2-1; D unresolved. There are 15 residues in the CDR3. V was cut by 4 bases and J by 6 bases, with 16 bases left in between.

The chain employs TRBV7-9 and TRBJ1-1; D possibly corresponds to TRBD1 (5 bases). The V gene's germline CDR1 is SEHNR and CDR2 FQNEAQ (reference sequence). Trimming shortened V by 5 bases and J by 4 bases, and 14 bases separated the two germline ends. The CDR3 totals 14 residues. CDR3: CASSTGTPATEAFF. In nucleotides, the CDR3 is TGTGCCAGCAGCACTGGGACGCCCGCCACTGAAGCTTTCTTT.

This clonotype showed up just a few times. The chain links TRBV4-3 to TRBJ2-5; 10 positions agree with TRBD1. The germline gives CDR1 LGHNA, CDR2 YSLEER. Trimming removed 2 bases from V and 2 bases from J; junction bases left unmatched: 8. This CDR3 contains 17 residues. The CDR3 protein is CASSQTWGTGVQETQYF. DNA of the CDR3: TGCGCCAGCAGCCAAACCTGGGGGACAGGGGTACAAGAGACCCAGTACTTC.

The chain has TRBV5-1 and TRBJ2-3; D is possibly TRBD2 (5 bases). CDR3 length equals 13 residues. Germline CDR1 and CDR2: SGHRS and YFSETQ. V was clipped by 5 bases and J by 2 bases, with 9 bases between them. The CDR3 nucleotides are TGCGCCAGCAGAGAGGGATACACAGATACGCAGTATTTT. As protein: CASREGYTDTQYF.

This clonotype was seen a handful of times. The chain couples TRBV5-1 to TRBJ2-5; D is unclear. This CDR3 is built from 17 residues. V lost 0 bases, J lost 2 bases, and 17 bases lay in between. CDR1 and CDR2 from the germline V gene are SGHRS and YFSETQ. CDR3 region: CASSLGGSTFSQETQYF. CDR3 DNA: TGCGCCAGCAGCTTGGGAGGTTCGACATTCAGTCAAGAGACCCAGTACTTC. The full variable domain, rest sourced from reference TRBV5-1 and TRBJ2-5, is KAGVTQTPRYLIKTRGQQVTLSCSPISGHRSVSWYQQTPGQGLQFLFEYFSETQRNKGNFPGRFSGRQFSNSRSEMNVSTLELGDSALYLCASSLGGSTFSQETQYFGPGTRLLVL.

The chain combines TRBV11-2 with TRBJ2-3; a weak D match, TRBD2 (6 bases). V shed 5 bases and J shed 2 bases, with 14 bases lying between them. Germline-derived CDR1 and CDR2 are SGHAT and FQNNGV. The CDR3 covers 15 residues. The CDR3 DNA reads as TGTGCCAGCAGCAGAAATGGGGGACTCACAGATACGCAGTATTTT. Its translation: CASSRNGGLTDTQYF.

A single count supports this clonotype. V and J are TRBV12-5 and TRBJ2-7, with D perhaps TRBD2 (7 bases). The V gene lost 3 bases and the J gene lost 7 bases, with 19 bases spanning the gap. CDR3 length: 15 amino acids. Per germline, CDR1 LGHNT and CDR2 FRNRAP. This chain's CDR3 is CASGFLVRGAQEQYF. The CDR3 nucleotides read TGTGCTAGTGGTTTCCTAGTTCGGGGGGCTCAAGAGCAGTACTTC.

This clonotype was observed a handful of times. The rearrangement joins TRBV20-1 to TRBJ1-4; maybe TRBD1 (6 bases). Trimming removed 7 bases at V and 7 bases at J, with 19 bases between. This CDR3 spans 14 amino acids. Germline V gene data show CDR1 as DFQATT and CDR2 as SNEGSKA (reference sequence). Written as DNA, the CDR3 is TGCAGTGTCTCGGGGGGGCTAAGAGGTGAAAAACTGTTTTTT. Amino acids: CSVSGGLRGEKLFF.

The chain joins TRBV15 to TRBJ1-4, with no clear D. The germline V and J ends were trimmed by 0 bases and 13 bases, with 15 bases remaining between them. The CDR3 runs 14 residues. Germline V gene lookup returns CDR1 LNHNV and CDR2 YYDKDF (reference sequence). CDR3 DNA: TGTGCCACCAGCAGAGATCGGATTGGAAACGGACTGTTTTTT. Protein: CATSRDRIGNGLFF.

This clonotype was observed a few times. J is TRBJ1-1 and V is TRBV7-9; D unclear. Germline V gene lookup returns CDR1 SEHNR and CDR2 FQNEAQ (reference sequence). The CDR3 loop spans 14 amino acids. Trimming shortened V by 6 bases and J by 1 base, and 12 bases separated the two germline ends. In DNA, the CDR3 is TGTGCCAGCAGTAGGGAACGCGGGAACACTGAAGCTTTCTTT. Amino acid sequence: CASSRERGNTEAFF. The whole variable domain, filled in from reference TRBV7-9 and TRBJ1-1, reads DTGVSQNPRHKITKRGQNVTFRCDPISEHNRLYWYRQTLGQGPEFLTYFQNEAQLEKSRLLSDRFSAERPKGSFSTLEIQRTEQGDSAMYLCASSRERGNTEAFFGQGTRLTVV.

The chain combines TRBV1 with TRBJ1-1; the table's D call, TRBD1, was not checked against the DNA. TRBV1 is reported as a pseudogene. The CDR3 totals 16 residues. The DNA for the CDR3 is TGCACCAGCAGCCACGCCCCCGAGGGCGCAACAAGGGAAGCTTTCTTT. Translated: CTSSHAPEGATREAFF.